This T cell receptor beta chain appears in the sequencing data of a study of OX40 agonist ivuxolimab in advanced cancers. Study summary: Dose-escalation patients' cancers were hepatocellular carcinoma, melanoma, renal cell or head and neck cancer.

Only one count was recorded for this clone. What it binds is unknown. This CDR3 is built from 14 residues. J was trimmed by 7 bases and V by 5 bases; bases with no gene match: 8. Germline V gene sequence: CDR1 MNHEY, CDR2 SVGAGI. Study outcomes and limitations: Averaged across samples, CD8+ T cells carried more expanded clones than CD4+ did. Dosing at 0.1 to 3.0 mg/kg was accompanied by clonal expansion of CD4+ and CD8+ blood T cells by week 6. Not determined was the antigen specificity of the expanded peripheral T cells.

The table came from immunoSEQ multiplex PCR; TCRdb's copy has only in-frame clones and leaves some out. The sample carries around 75,000 clones, around nine tenths recorded once. The rearrangement links TRBV6-5 to TRBJ1-2, with 9 bases matching TRBD1. The sample in question was CD4+ or CD8+ T cells sorted from blood, obtained in a trial of the OX40 agonist ivuxolimab. The sequence was collected from an adult with an advanced solid tumor such as melanoma, head and neck, liver or kidney cancer. The CDR3 coding sequence is TGTGCCAGCAGTAGGGGACAGGGTAAAATTGGCTACACCTTC. Translated: CASSRGQGKIGYTF.